The TCR beta chain described here comes from a study of T cells in Graves' hyperthyroidism and ophthalmopathy (dated by TCRdb to between 2019 and 2020). Study-wide context: Peripheral blood was collected at initial diagnosis, before any treatment. TCR Vbeta CDR3 sequencing of some 140 peripheral blood samples (over 40 ophthalmopathy, 75 or so hyperthyroidism and around 17 progressor patients) is reported in the paper. Prospective prediction of ophthalmopathy was tested in an independent validation cohort consisting of under 20 hyperthyroidism patients and around 17 patients who later progressed to ophthalmopathy. To identify distinguishing TCR V-J signatures, a discovery cohort of 95 to 100 patients was used, comprising approximately 40 with Graves' ophthalmopathy and some 57 with stable Graves' hyperthyroidism. The 90 to 100 discovery patients were randomly divided into training and test sets at a 7:3 ratio. After sampling, hyperthyroidism patients received methimazole starting at 30 mg daily, and ophthalmopathy patients received high-dose intravenous methylprednisolone. In addition, the study compared T-cell repertoires in thyroid tissue and in blood from several Graves' hyperthyroidism patients.

Moderately to severely active disease, a Clinical Activity Score of at least 3, a NOSPECS grade of at least 4, and a duration under 3 months were present in ophthalmopathy patients. The study excluded patients with uncontrolled infections, other autoimmune diseases, pregnancy or lactation. Diagnoses were established on the basis of clinical symptoms, serum thyroxine and TRAb, thyroid ultrasound, and orbital computed tomography. PBMCs were isolated from about 10 ml of fresh peripheral blood by Ficoll-Paque density gradient centrifugation. Total RNA was extracted using Trizol reagent, and RNA quality was assessed on an Agilent 2100 Bioanalyzer. Findings and caveats that apply to the study as a whole: Most expanded thyroid clonotypes (frequency above 0.001) were also found in blood, which suggests that blood repertoires may mirror thyroid immune responses. A model built on a 13 V-J signature distinguished ophthalmopathy from stable hyperthyroidism, reaching 85% to 90% sensitivity and around 81% specificity in cross-validation and 80%/75% in testing. Sample size was not statistically predetermined, and blinding of investigators to group allocation was not performed. During validation, the model predicted progression to ophthalmopathy a median of approximately 6.5 months ahead of onset, with 60% to 71% sensitivity and 72% to 80% specificity.

Amplification of TCR beta CDR3 regions was carried out from RNA transcripts. The first round of RT-PCR for the TCR CDR3 was performed with the HTBI primer set and the Qiagen OneStep RT-PCR kit. The libraries were constructed in a second round of multiplex PCR and then size-selected and purified. Paired-end sequencing of the libraries was performed with 100 bp reads on an Illumina HiSeq2000. Per the source publication's procedure: SOAPnuke was used to process the raw data, with reads discarded if the reads contained adapters or uncalled bases, had a mean Phred below 15, or lacked an exact constant-primer or identifier match. COPE v1.2.5 was used to merge high-quality paired reads, and clonotypes were defined as unique nucleotide sequences. MiTCR v1.1 was used to align the clonotypes against IMGT TRBV, TRBD and TRBJ reference segments. Only V-J combinations with frequency above 0.0001, covering approximately 99% of repertoires, were analysed. A TCS score was defined as the ratio between F50 (clonal expansion) and ExV (chaos), using BLOSUM62-based TCRdist between CDR3 peptides within each V-J. Welch's t-statistics and random forest reduced around 550 V-J features to fewer than 15, which were used in a naive Bayes classifier (R e1071). Starting from the raw public reads, TCRdb applied fastp trimming at Q25, assembled clones with MiXCR and retained in-frame beta chains. Records with the same CDR3 protein are collapsed into one entry carrying the most frequent genes and DNA. The authors' filters were not applied to this entry. Recorded for this sample are 310,000 or so distinct CDR3 sequences; around 15% of them occurred a single time. The ten largest clones represent 55% to 60% of the sample.

Based on the germline V gene, the CDR1 and CDR2 sequences are SGHRS and YFSETQ. V gives up 2 bases and J gives up 0 bases, and the segment between their germline ends measures 15 bases. From its cysteine to its phenylalanine, the CDR3 spans 16 amino acids. The read is trimmed to its CDR3 DNA, 48 bases read in frame from base 1. This clonotype has ten or more counts. No cognate antigen has been identified for it. No qualities accompany the bases; no much larger clone lies one base away. The clonotype originates from a woman aged 60-75 years with Graves' ophthalmopathy. The rearrangement joined TRBV5-1 to TRBJ2-7, with TRBD2 as a weak D call on 6 bases. Sequencing input: blood. The CDR3 here reads CASSLSTSRASYEQYF. The sequence in DNA is TGCGCCAGCAGCTTATCGACTAGTAGGGCCTCCTACGAGCAGTACTTC.